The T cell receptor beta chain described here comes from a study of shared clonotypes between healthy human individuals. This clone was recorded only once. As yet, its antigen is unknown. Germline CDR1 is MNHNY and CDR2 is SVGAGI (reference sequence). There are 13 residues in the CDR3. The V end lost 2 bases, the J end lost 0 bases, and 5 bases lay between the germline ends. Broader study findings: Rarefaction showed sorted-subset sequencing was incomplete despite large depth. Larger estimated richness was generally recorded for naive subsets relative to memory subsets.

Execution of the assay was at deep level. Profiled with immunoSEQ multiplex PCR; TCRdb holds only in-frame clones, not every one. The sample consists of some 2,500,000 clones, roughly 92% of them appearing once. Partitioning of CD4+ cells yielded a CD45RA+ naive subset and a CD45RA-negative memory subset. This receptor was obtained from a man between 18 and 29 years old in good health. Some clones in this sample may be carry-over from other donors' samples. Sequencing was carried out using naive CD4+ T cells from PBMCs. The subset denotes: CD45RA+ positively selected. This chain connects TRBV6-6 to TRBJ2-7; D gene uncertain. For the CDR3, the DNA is TGTGCCAGCAGTTACGCTAGCTCCTACGAGCAGTACTTC. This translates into CASSYASSYEQYF.